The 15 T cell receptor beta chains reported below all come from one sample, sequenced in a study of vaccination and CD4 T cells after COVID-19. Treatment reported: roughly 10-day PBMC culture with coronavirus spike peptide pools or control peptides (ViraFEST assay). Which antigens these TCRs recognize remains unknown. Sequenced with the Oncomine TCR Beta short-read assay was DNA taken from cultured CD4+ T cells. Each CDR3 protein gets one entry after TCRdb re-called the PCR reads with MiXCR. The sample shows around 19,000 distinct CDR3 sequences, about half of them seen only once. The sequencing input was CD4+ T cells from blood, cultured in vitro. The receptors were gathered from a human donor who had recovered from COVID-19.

The CDR3 protein is CSAGTYNNQPQHF. In DNA form, the CDR3 reads TGCAGTGCCGGGACGTATAATAATCAGCCCCAGCATTTT. This chain uses TRBV20-1 with TRBJ1-5; possibly TRBD1 for D (5 bases). CDR1 and CDR2 (germline): DFQATT, SNEGSKA (reference sequence). V gave up 6 bases and J gave up 4 bases, with 13 bases separating them. The CDR3 covers 13 residues.

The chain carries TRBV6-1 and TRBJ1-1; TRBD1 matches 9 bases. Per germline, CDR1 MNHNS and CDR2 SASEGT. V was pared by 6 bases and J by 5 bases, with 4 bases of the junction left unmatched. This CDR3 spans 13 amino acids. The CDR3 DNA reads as TGTGCCAGCAGCTGGACAGGGGAGACTGAAGCTTTCTTT. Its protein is CASSWTGETEAFF.

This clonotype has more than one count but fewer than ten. CDR3: CSARDLGTASSGYTF. The DNA of the CDR3 is TGCAGTGCTAGAGATCTTGGGACAGCTTCCTCGGGCTACACCTTC. V and J are TRBV20-1 and TRBJ1-2; 7 nucleotides match TRBD1. The CDR3 runs to 15 residues. The junction had 12 bases not matched to a gene; V was cut back by 0 bases and J by 8 bases. The V gene's germline CDR1 is DFQATT and CDR2 SNEGSKA (reference sequence).

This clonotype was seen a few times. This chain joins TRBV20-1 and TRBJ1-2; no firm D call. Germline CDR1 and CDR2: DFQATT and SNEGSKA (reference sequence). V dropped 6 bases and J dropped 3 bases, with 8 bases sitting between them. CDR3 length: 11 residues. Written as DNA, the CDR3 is TGCAGTGCATCCGCCCACTATGGCTACACCTTC. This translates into CSASAHYGYTF.

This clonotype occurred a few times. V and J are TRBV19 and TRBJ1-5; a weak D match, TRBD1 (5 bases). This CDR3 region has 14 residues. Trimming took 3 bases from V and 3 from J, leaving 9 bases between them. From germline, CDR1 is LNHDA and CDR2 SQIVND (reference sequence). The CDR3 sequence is CASSMDNPNQPQHF. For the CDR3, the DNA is TGTGCCAGTAGTATGGACAATCCCAATCAGCCCCAGCATTTT.

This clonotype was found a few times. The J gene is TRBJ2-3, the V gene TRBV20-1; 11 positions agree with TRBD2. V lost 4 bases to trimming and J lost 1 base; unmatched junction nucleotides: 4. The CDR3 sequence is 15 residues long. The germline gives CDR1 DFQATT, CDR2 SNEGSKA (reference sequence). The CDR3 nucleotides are TGCAGTGCTACCCAGACTAGCGGGGGCACAGATACGCAGTATTTT. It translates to CSATQTSGGTDTQYF.

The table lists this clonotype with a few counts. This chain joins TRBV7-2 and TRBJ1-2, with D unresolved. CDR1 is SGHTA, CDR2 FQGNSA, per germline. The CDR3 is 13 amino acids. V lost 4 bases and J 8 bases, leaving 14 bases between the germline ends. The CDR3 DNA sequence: TGTGCCAGCAGCTCAAGAGGCCCGGGGGGCTACACCTTC. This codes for CASSSRGPGGYTF. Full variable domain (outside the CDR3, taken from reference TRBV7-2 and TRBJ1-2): GAGVSQSPSNKVTEKGKDVELRCDPISGHTALYWYRQSLGQGLEFLIYFQGNSAPDKSGLPSDRFSAERTGGSVSTLTIQRTQQEDSAVYLCASSSRGPGGYTFGSGTRLTVV.

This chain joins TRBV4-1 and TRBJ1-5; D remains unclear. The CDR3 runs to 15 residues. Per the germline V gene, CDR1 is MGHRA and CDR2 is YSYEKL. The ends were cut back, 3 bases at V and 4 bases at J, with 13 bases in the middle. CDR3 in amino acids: CASSQSSFGNQPQHF. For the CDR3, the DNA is TGCGCCAGCAGCCAGTCATCTTTTGGGAATCAGCCCCAGCATTTT.

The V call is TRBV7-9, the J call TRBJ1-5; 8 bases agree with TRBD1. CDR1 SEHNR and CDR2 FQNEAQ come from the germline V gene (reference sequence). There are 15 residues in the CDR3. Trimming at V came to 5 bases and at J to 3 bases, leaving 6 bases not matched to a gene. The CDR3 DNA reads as TGTGCCAGCAGCCGGGGGACAGGATACAATCAGCCCCAGCATTTT. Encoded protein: CASSRGTGYNQPQHF.

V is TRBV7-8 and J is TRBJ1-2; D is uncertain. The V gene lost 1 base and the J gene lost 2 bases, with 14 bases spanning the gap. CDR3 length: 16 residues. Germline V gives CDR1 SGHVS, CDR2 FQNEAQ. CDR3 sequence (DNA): TGTGCCAGCAGCTTAGGGCGGAGGAGGGCCAACTATGGCTACACCTTC. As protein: CASSLGRRRANYGYTF.

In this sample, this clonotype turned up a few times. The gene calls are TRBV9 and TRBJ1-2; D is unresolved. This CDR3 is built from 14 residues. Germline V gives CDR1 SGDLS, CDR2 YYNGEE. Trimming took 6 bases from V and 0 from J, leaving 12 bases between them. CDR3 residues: CASTTDGANYGYTF. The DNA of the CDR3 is TGTGCCAGCACCACTGACGGAGCTAACTATGGCTACACCTTC. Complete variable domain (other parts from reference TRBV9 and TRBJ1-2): DSGVTQTPKHLITATGQRVTLRCSPRSGDLSVYWYQQSLDQGLQFLIQYYNGEERAKGNILERFSAQQFPDLHSELNLSSLELGDSALYFCASTTDGANYGYTFGSGTRLTVV.

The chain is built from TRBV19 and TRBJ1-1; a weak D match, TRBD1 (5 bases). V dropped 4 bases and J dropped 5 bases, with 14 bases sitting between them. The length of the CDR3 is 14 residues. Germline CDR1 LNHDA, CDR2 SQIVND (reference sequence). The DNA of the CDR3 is TGTGCCAGTAGTAAGAGGCAGGGTATGACTGAAGCTTTCTTT. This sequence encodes CASSKRQGMTEAFF.

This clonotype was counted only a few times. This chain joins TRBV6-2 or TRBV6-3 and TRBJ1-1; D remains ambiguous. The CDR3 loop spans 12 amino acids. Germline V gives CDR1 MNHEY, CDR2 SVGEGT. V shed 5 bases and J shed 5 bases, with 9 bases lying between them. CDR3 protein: CASSPTRTEAFF. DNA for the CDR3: TGTGCCAGCAGTCCCACAAGGACTGAAGCTTTCTTT.

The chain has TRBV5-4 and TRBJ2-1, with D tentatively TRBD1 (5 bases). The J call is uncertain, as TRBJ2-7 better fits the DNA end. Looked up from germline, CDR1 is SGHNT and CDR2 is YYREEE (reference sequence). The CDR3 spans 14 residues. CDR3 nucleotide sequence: TGTGCCAGCAGCCCGCGTGACAGAACTCGGGAGCAGTACTTC. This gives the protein CASSPRDRTREQYF.

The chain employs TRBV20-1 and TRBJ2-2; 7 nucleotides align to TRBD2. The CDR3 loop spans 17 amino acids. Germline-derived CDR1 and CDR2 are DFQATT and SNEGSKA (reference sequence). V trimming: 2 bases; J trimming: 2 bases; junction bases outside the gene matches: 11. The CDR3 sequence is CSARRPGGGVNTGELFF. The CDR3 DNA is TGCAGTGCTAGACGCCCGGGGGGAGGTGTAAACACCGGGGAGCTGTTTTTT.